This T cell receptor beta chain was recovered during a study of cytomegalovirus exposure and HLA in healthy donors. Study-level points and caveats: CMV antigen specificity was confirmed in vitro for three CMV-associated chains. The authors assumed roughly uniform sequencing depth across donors for presence/absence analyses. When a later analysis was performed, an Asian-associated ancestry cluster reportedly had fewer N-insertions than the approximately 700-donor mean.

The V and J ends lost 2 bases and 1 base, in that order; junction bases with no gene match: 5. The CDR3 extends over 15 amino acids. Germline V CDR1 and CDR2: SGHTS, YDEGEE. Vbeta (60) and Jbeta (13) primers were used in the PCR. Here immunoSEQ multiplex PCR was the method, and the copy in TCRdb shows in-frame clones only, minus some. The top ten clones hold just under 1% of a sample with 130,000 to 150,000 clones, under 85% of them seen once. For this clone: Its antigen is currently unknown.

The chain joins TRBV5-8 to TRBJ1-2; 7 bases map to TRBD1. The TCR sequence derives from a man aged 18 to 30 in good health and CMV-seronegative. Source material: PBMCs. Written as DNA, the CDR3 is TGTGCCAGCAGCTTAAGACAGGGTAGTAACTATGGCTACACCTTC. Residues: CASSLRQGSNYGYTF.